Listed here is a single T cell receptor (beta chain). Its matching antigen is unknown. The data were taken from a study of cytomegalovirus exposure and HLA in healthy donors. Study-level results: On later analysis, the bulk of CMV-associated TCR beta chains appeared to be HLA-restricted.

The CDR3 length is 15 residues. CDR1 and CDR2 from the germline V gene are LGHNA and YSLEER. The ends were cut back, 1 base at V and 1 base at J, with 7 bases in the middle. This PCR relied on a set of 60 Vbeta primers and 13 Jbeta primers. Some clones are missing from TCRdb's copy, which holds only in-frame ones; the method was immunoSEQ multiplex PCR. The repertoire includes some 87,000 clones, nearly 70% of them detected once, and over 12% sits in the top ten. The receptor was isolated from a woman between 50 and 59 years old in good health and CMV-seropositive. Sequenced: PBMCs. The chain has TRBV4-3 and TRBJ1-4; D is uncertain. The CDR3 DNA follows: TGCGCCAGCAGCCAAGGTTGGAGAACTAATGAAAAACTGTTTTTT. Residues: CASSQGWRTNEKLFF.